Detailed here is one T cell receptor beta chain. Its specificity is unknown. Profiling relied on immunoSEQ multiplex PCR, and the TCRdb table lists in-frame clones only, not all of them. The profile shows 95,000 to 100,000 clones, around nine tenths of them singletons. Germline CDR1 SGHAT, CDR2 FQDESV (reference sequence). V was shortened by 1 base and J by 5 bases, with 0 bases between the two germline ends. The CDR3 runs 12 residues. These data are taken from a study of T cell responses to AZD1222 COVID-19 vaccine. The study, taken as a whole, reports: Females made up more of the donors, who were largely white British, and clonal diversity may have come out too low.

The chain carries TRBV11-1 and TRBJ1-6; D is unclear. The clonotype originates from an adult in good health. The sequenced sample was peripheral blood, obtained on day 0 of AZD1222 vaccination. The CDR3 sequence: CASSLDNSPLHF. The CDR3 region has the DNA TGTGCCAGCAGCTTAGATAATTCACCCCTCCACTTT.